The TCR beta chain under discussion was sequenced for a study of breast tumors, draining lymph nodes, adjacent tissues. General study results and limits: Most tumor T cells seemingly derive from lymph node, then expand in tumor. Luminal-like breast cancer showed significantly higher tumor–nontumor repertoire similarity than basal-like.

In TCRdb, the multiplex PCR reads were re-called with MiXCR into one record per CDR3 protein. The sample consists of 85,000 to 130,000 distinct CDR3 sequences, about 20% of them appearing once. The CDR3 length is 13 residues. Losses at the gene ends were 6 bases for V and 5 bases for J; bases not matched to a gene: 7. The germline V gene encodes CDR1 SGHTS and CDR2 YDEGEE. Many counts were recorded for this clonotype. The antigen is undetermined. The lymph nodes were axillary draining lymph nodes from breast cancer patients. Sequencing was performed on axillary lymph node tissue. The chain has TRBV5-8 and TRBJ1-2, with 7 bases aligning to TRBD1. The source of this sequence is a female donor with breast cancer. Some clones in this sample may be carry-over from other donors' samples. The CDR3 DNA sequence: TGTGCCAGCACCATGACAGGGCCGTATGGCTACACCTTC. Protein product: CASTMTGPYGYTF.